Listed below are T cell receptor beta chains from one sample, sequenced in a study of memory CD4+ T cells and cytomegalovirus serostatus. Clones were sequenced by immunoSEQ multiplex PCR, and TCRdb holds only the in-frame ones, with some missing. The sample has over 65,000 clones, 65% to 85% seen once. What was sequenced was memory CD4+ T cells from blood. These receptors were collected from an adult in good health and CMV-seronegative. The conserved cysteine and the conserved F or W are not part of the CDR3 here. Fields, in order: J gene, V gene, CDR3 protein.

j_call: TRBJ2-3; v_call: TRBV19; cdr3_aa: ASSILPGNTQY
j_call: TRBJ1-2; v_call: TRBV6-6; cdr3_aa: ASSYLQGEGYT
j_call: TRBJ2-7; v_call: TRBV6-5; cdr3_aa: ASRQGISYEQY
j_call: TRBJ2-2; v_call: TRBV28; cdr3_aa: ASSTRGGGAGELF
j_call: TRBJ1-4; v_call: TRBV7-2; cdr3_aa: ASSFSQGIQEKLF
j_call: TRBJ2-7; v_call: TRBV23-1; cdr3_aa: ASSQSLREQY
j_call: TRBJ1-2; v_call: TRBV5-4; cdr3_aa: ASSPRRGVDYGYT
j_call: TRBJ1-2; v_call: TRBV6-5; cdr3_aa: ASSSDPSLVYGYT
j_call: TRBJ1-1; v_call: TRBV7-2; cdr3_aa: ASSLATYTEAF
j_call: TRBJ2-2; v_call: TRBV27; cdr3_aa: ASSLQGLTGELF
j_call: TRBJ2-1; v_call: TRBV29-1; cdr3_aa: STGTGGLDEQF
j_call: TRBJ1-1; v_call: TRBV7-9; cdr3_aa: ASSLSRAMNTEAF
j_call: TRBJ1-5; v_call: TRBV27; cdr3_aa: ASSFSQNNQPQH
j_call: TRBJ2-3; v_call: TRBV7-2; cdr3_aa: ASSLDSAQRGTQY
j_call: TRBJ1-1; v_call: TRBV7-8; cdr3_aa: ASRMGGAEAF
j_call: TRBJ2-7; v_call: TRBV7-9; cdr3_aa: ASNRDRWHPEQY
j_call: TRBJ1-3; v_call: TRBV30; cdr3_aa: GATSGNTIY